The text below deals with one T cell receptor beta chain. This clone has a handful of counts. Its target antigen remains unknown. The record has no base qualities; no much larger clone is one base away. Lesional scalp punch biopsies and peripheral blood were obtained from alopecia areata patients. PBMCs were isolated by density centrifugation and stained for CD3, CD4 and CD8, after which CD4+ and CD8+ T cells were sorted on a FACSAria. Untreated alopecia areata patients were recruited as part of a multicenter biomarker study. In four or five patients from the biomarker study, the blood CD8+ T cells went through an additional sort into NKG2D-low and NKG2D-high fractions. Trimming costs V 3 bases and J 8 bases, and their ends lie 20 bases apart. Spanning cysteine to phenylalanine, the CDR3 consists of 15 amino acids. Only CDR3 DNA is held: 45 bases, read in frame from base 1. CDR1 SQVTM and CDR2 ANQGSEA were looked up in the germline V gene.

Preparation of the library involved the immunoSEQ multiplex PCR assay. For TCR sequencing, RNA was extracted from every sample and reverse transcribed into cDNA to serve as template. First-strand cDNA was synthesized using SuperScript III with a 2:1 mix of oligo-dT and random hexamers. A synthetic immune receptor repertoire was used to assess amplification bias, and residual bias was removed computationally. In the original analysis: Raw reads were preprocessed for error removal, and CDR3 was defined according to IMGT conventions as running from the conserved cysteine to phenylalanine. To get clonality, Shannon entropy was normalized by log2 of the number of productive unique TCRs and the result was subtracted from 1. Whether each scalp clone was CD4 or CD8 was inferred by checking scalp TCRbeta sequences against the CD4 and CD8 repertoires from sorted blood. The table was pulled from immuneACCESS by TCRdb, which kept in-frame rearrangements only. Such tables lose some clones; where checked, under half of the loss comes from unresolved V genes, and the rest has no known cause. That table supplies the V and J calls and clone size; D and trimming were determined from the DNA. The sample includes under 65,000 clones, with about 40% observed a single time. The ten largest make up 51% of the sample.

The sample comes from a study of CD8+ T cells in alopecia areata (dated by TCRdb to the late 2010s). At the level of the whole study: To study T cell clonal expansion in alopecia areata, the researchers applied high-throughput TCRbeta sequencing to both the C3H/HeJ mouse model and human patients. The RNA source kit depended on sample type: the PAXgene miRNA kit for fixed scalp, the miRNeasy kit for PBMCs, and the RNeasy kit for mouse skin. Clonality in the scalp was compared among normal scalp (n=4), patchy alopecia areata scalp (n=8), and alopecia totalis/universalis scalp (n=8). TCRbeta CDR3 regions were amplified by immunoSEQ multiplex PCR with 35 Vbeta forward and 13 Jbeta reverse primers. Human TCRbeta sequencing covered scalp tissue and sorted CD4+ and CD8+ peripheral blood T cells from patchy and totalis/universalis alopecia areata patients and healthy controls.

Broad study findings and their caveats: Lesional scalp, especially in alopecia totalis/universalis, showed higher clonality and more expanded CD8+ clones than normal scalp, suggesting antigenic drive. Compared with mice, TCR sequences shared between patients were less clear, possibly partly because of HLA diversity across the patient population. Unlike mouse skin, which is dominated by gammadelta T cells, normal human skin has resident alphabeta T cells that are also sequenced, and this complicates analysis of the scalp TCR repertoire.

The rearranged segments are TRBV29-1 and TRBJ2-1; the D gene is unclear. The sequence derives from a human donor with alopecia areata. The sample was NKG2D-low CD8+ T cells sorted from blood. In the paper's terms, the cell subset or site label means: sorted CD8+ NKG2D-low blood T cells. The CDR3 has the sequence CSVDPGLRRGDEQFF. At the DNA level, the sequence is TGCAGCGTTGATCCTGGGCTCAGAAGAGGCGATGAGCAGTTCTTC.